Below, 31 T cell receptor beta chains from the same sample are listed, as sequenced in a study of blood T cell repertoires in COVID-19 (dated by TCRdb to the early 2020s). Libraries were prepared through the immunoSEQ multiplex PCR assay. Entries here come from immuneACCESS through TCRdb and include only in-frame sequences with V and J called. Some clones fail to appear in such tables; in the studies checked, an unresolved V gene covers under half of the shortfall, and the cause of the remainder is unknown. For this sample the table gives approximately 200,000 clones, of which roughly 90% were detected only once. The top ten clonotypes cover 2% to 2.5% of the sample. The material sequenced was PBMCs or T cells enriched from blood (not recorded which). These receptors originate from a woman aged 25 to 39 who had recovered from COVID-19.

This chain connects TRBV19 to TRBJ1-2; TRBD1 matches 11 bases. CDR3 length equals 15 residues. Unmatched junction bases numbered 10, after V lost 5 bases and J lost 8 bases. Germline lookup yields CDR1 LNHDA and CDR2 SQIVND (reference sequence). CDR3 region: CASSLNSGTGGGYTF. CDR3 sequence (DNA): TGTGCCAGTAGTCTGAACTCCGGGACAGGGGGAGGCTACACCTTC.

This clone has only a few counts. The J gene is TRBJ1-5, the V gene TRBV24-1, with D unresolved. V shed 3 bases and J shed 2 bases, with 10 bases lying between them. Germline lookup yields CDR1 KGHDR and CDR2 SFDVKD. The CDR3 has 15 amino acids. This CDR3 reads CATSDTNARNQPQHF. The CDR3 DNA reads as TGTGCCACCAGTGATACAAACGCTCGCAATCAGCCCCAGCATTTT.

The rearrangement joins TRBV3-1 (or the pseudogene TRBV3-2) to TRBJ1-5; 10 bases are shared with TRBD1. The CDR3 consists of 15 residues. V shed 3 bases and J 7 bases; nucleotides not matched to a gene: 6. CDR1 is LGHDT, CDR2 YNNKEL, per germline (reference sequence). The CDR3: CASSQAGTGEQPQHF. Written as DNA, the CDR3 is TGTGCCAGCAGCCAGGCCGGGACAGGGGAACAGCCCCAGCATTTT.

The chain uses TRBV2 and TRBJ1-5; 7 positions agree with TRBD1. V lost 7 bases, J lost 4 bases, and 10 bases stayed unmatched. The CDR3 runs to 15 residues. Germline loops: CDR1 SNHLY, CDR2 FYNNEI. CDR3 region: CASTPGTELNQPQHF. The CDR3 DNA reads as TGTGCCAGCACCCCGGGGACAGAATTAAATCAGCCCCAGCATTTT.

This clone was seen a handful of times. The chain links TRBV19 to TRBJ1-1; D gene unclear. Trimming shortened V by 6 bases and J by 6 bases, and 8 bases separated the two germline ends. This CDR3 comprises 11 residues. CDR1 and CDR2 (germline): LNHDA, SQIVND (reference sequence). CDR3 nucleotides: TGTGCCAGTAGCGAGTTTTCTGAAGCTTTCTTT. It is translated as CASSEFSEAFF.

The V call is TRBV11-2, the J call TRBJ1-2, with D hard to call. The CDR3 contains 14 residues. The V gene's germline CDR1 is SGHAT and CDR2 FQNNGV. V was shortened by 3 bases and J by 5 bases, with 13 bases between the two germline ends. As DNA, the CDR3 is TGTGCCAGCAGCTTCCTCGGGATCAAATATGGCTACACCTTC. Translating it yields CASSFLGIKYGYTF.

The rearrangement uses TRBV9 and TRBJ1-5, with 7 bases that match TRBD1. The CDR3 extends over 15 amino acids. Trimming took 4 bases from V and 4 from J; bases not matched to a gene: 8. CDR1 and CDR2 from the germline V gene are SGDLS and YYNGEE. For the CDR3, the DNA is TGTGCCAGCAGCCCACAGGGGCGATTTAATCAGCCCCAGCATTTT. Translated: CASSPQGRFNQPQHF.

This chain joins TRBV3-1 (or the pseudogene TRBV3-2) and TRBJ2-1; D may be TRBD2 (5 bases). The CDR3 length is 14 residues. The germline CDR1 and CDR2 sequences are LGHDT and YNNKEL (reference sequence). Trimming stripped 1 base from V and 6 bases from J, with 10 bases between. CDR3 bases: TGTGCCAGCAGCCAAGGAACAGAGGGCAATGAGCAGTTCTTC. This encodes CASSQGTEGNEQFF.

The J gene is TRBJ1-2, the V gene TRBV27; a weak D match, TRBD1 (5 bases). This CDR3 has 14 residues. From germline, CDR1 is MNHEY and CDR2 SMNVEV (reference sequence). Trimming removed 5 bases from V and 5 bases from J, with 15 bases in between. The CDR3 here is CASSPRQNSYGYTF. The CDR3 coding sequence is TGTGCCAGCAGTCCACGACAGAACTCATATGGCTACACCTTC.

V and J are TRBV3-1 (or the pseudogene TRBV3-2) and TRBJ2-7; tentatively, D is TRBD2 (7 bases). The germline gives CDR1 LGHDT, CDR2 YNNKEL (reference sequence). The V gene lost 4 bases and the J gene lost 3 bases, with 10 bases spanning the gap. The CDR3 contains 13 residues. In nucleotides, the CDR3 is TGTGCCAGCAGCCGGGGGGGCCACTACGAGCAGTACTTC. Protein: CASSRGGHYEQYF.

This sequence joins TRBV2 and TRBJ2-7; 9 bases line up with TRBD2. V trimming: 6 bases; J trimming: 5 bases; junction bases outside the gene matches: 14. This CDR3 region has 16 residues. The V gene's germline CDR1 is SNHLY and CDR2 FYNNEI. CDR3 loop: CASSSRGGPLGHEQYF. The DNA for the CDR3 is TGTGCCAGCAGCTCGCGGGGGGGGCCGTTGGGTCACGAGCAGTACTTC.

The V gene is TRBV20-1, the J gene TRBJ1-2, with 7 bases fitting TRBD1. The CDR3 extends over 14 amino acids. CDR1 DFQATT and CDR2 SNEGSKA come from the germline V gene (reference sequence). Trimming cost V 3 bases and J 4 bases; bases outside gene matches: 8. The chain's CDR3 is CSASESGGTYGYTF. The CDR3 DNA sequence: TGCAGTGCTAGTGAATCAGGGGGGACCTATGGCTACACCTTC.

In regard to this clone: The sample carries other DNA sequences with the same CDR3. The chain carries TRBV5-1 and TRBJ1-1; D might be TRBD1 (5 bases). From germline, CDR1 is SGHRS and CDR2 YFSETQ. The CDR3 runs to 15 residues. The V gene lost 0 bases and the J gene lost 1 base, with 10 bases spanning the gap. CDR3: CASSLDGQGNTEAFF. The CDR3 region has the DNA TGCGCCAGCAGCTTGGATGGTCAGGGGAACACTGAAGCTTTCTTT.

This clone was counted a single time. The V call is TRBV5-5, the J call TRBJ1-2; unclear D gene. The V gene's germline CDR1 is SGHKS and CDR2 YYEKEE (reference sequence). Trimming cost V 2 bases and J 0 bases, with 11 bases left between them. CDR3 size: 15 residues. CDR3 coding DNA: TGTGCCAGCAGCTTCGACGTCAGGACTAACTATGGCTACACCTTC. Protein: CASSFDVRTNYGYTF. Variable domain in full (rest from reference TRBV5-5 and TRBJ1-2): DAGVTQSPTHLIKTRGQQVTLRCSPISGHKSVSWYQQVLGQGPQFIFQYYEKEERGRGNFPDRFSARQFPNYSSELNVNALLLGDSALYLCASSFDVRTNYGYTFGSGTRLTVV.

The chain joins TRBV7-8 to TRBJ2-3; 9 bases match TRBD2. This CDR3 has 16 amino acids. Germline values: CDR1 SGHVS, CDR2 FQNEAQ. After removal of 8 bases from V and 4 bases from J, the junction contained 13 bases not matched to a gene. CDR3 DNA: TGTGCCAGCTGCCCGGGGAGCGGGGGGCGGTCAGATACGCAGTATTTT. Translated, it gives CASCPGSGGRSDTQYF. Variable domain in full (rest from reference TRBV7-8 and TRBJ2-3): GAGVSQSPRYKVAKRGQDVALRCDPISGHVSLFWYQQALGQGPEFLTYFQNEAQLDKSGLPSDRFFAERPEGSVSTLKIQRTQQEDSAVYLCASCPGSGGRSDTQYFGPGTRLTVL.

The CDR3 DNA reads TGTGCCAGCAGCTTTCAGGTTTGGAGGGGCGGCTACACCTTC. Translated, it gives CASSFQVWRGGYTF. The chain combines TRBV5-4 with TRBJ1-2; D is perhaps TRBD1 (5 bases). V lost 2 bases and J lost 8, with 16 bases in between. Looked up from germline, CDR1 is SGHNT and CDR2 is YYREEE (reference sequence). This CDR3 comprises 14 residues.

The rearrangement uses TRBV3-1 (or the pseudogene TRBV3-2) and TRBJ1-2; the D gene is possibly TRBD1 (5 bases). CDR3 length equals 13 residues. With 4 bases removed from V and 4 bases from J, the gap between germline ends came to 10 bases. Germline assignment: CDR1 LGHDT and CDR2 YNNKEL (reference sequence). For the CDR3, the DNA is TGTGCCAGCAGCCTTACTCAGGGCTATGGCTACACCTTC. Translating it yields CASSLTQGYGYTF.

The chain couples TRBV10-3 to TRBJ2-7, with 7 bases fitting TRBD2. The CDR3 runs to 15 residues. Looked up from germline, CDR1 is ENHRY and CDR2 is SYGVKD. V trimming: 0 bases; J trimming: 3 bases; junction bases outside the gene matches: 5. CDR3 sequence (DNA): TGTGCCATCAGTGAGTCGGCTAGCGGTTACTACGAGCAGTACTTC. Encoded protein: CAISESASGYYEQYF.

The genes are TRBV27 and TRBJ1-5; D remains ambiguous. CDR3 size: 12 residues. V was clipped by 3 bases and J by 6 bases, with 6 bases between them. Per the germline V gene, CDR1 is MNHEY and CDR2 is SMNVEV (reference sequence). The CDR3 is CASSFFGQPQHF. In nucleotides, the CDR3 is TGTGCCAGCAGTTTTTTCGGTCAGCCCCAGCATTTT.

The rearrangement uses TRBV7-2 and TRBJ2-5; 14 bases fit TRBD2. This CDR3 is 18 amino acids long. The junction had 9 bases not matched to a gene; V was cut back by 5 bases and J by 1 base. CDR1 is SGHTA and CDR2 is FQGNSA in the germline V gene. The CDR3, as DNA: TGTGCCAGCAGCAAGAGACTAGCGGGAGGGCTACCCCAAGAGACCCAGTACTTC. Residues: CASSKRLAGGLPQETQYF.

The chain couples TRBV2 to TRBJ2-5; 7 bases line up with TRBD1. The CDR3 has 14 amino acids. Germline loops: CDR1 SNHLY, CDR2 FYNNEI. Unmatched junction bases numbered 8, after V lost 6 bases and J lost 4 bases. In nucleotides, the CDR3 is TGTGCCAGCAGCGTAAGACAGGGCGGAGAGACCCAGTACTTC. Protein: CASSVRQGGETQYF. Filled out from reference TRBV2 and TRBJ2-5, the complete variable domain reads EPEVTQTPSHQVTQMGQEVILRCVPISNHLYFYWYRQILGQKVEFLVSFYNNEISEKSEIFDDQFSVERPDGSNFTLKIRSTKLEDSAMYFCASSVRQGGETQYFGPGTRLLVL.

The CDR3 protein is CASSRQVSYNEQFF. CDR3 sequence (DNA): TGTGCCAGCAGTCGACAGGTTTCCTACAATGAGCAGTTCTTC. The J gene is TRBJ2-1, the V gene TRBV27; TRBD1 might be the D (6 bases). CDR3 length equals 14 residues. V shed 5 bases and J shed 1 base, with 9 bases lying between them. CDR1 is MNHEY and CDR2 is SMNVEV in the germline V gene (reference sequence).

V is TRBV11-2 and J is TRBJ1-2; D gene unclear. V was pared by 5 bases and J by 0 bases, with 13 bases between. Germline CDR1 SGHAT, CDR2 FQNNGV. The CDR3 is 15 residues long. The CDR3 sequence is CASSPPFKPNYGYTF. The CDR3 DNA sequence: TGTGCCAGCAGCCCACCTTTCAAGCCTAACTATGGCTACACCTTC.

The rearrangement joins TRBV7-7 to TRBJ2-7; D may be TRBD2 (5 bases). Trimming removed 5 bases from V and 4 bases from J, with 21 bases in between. CDR3 length: 16 amino acids. Germline V gene data show CDR1 as SSHAT and CDR2 as FNYEAQ (reference sequence). In DNA, the CDR3 is TGTGCCAGCAGCCCTAGACCAGATCGGGGATCTTACGAGCAGTACTTC. This translates into CASSPRPDRGSYEQYF.

A word on this clone: The junction departs from the called germline gene at one end, perhaps through a read error. The chain recombines TRBV5-1 with TRBJ1-1; D is undetermined. CDR3 length: 14 amino acids. Germline loops: CDR1 SGHRS, CDR2 YFSETQ. The CDR3 DNA sequence: TGCGCCAGCAGTTTGGGTCCGGGGAACACTGAAGCTTTCTTT. Its protein is CASSLGPGNTEAFF.

V gene TRBV5-5 combines with J gene TRBJ2-7, with TRBD2 as a possible D gene (6 bases). The CDR3 is made up of 14 amino acids. Trimming stripped 0 bases from V and 7 bases from J, with 14 bases between. Germline lookup yields CDR1 SGHKS and CDR2 YYEKEE (reference sequence). CDR3 protein: CASSLEPGAREQYF. The CDR3 DNA is TGTGCCAGCAGCTTGGAGCCGGGAGCCCGAGAGCAGTACTTC.

The chain joins TRBV30 to TRBJ1-2; weak D call: TRBD1 (5 bases). The length of the CDR3 is 13 residues. V lost 4 bases, J lost 7 bases, and 16 bases lay in between. Germline V CDR1 and CDR2: GTSNPN, SVGIG (reference sequence). The DNA for the CDR3 is TGTGCCTGGACCCAACAGGCTCCCGGTGGCTACACCTTC. Translating gives CAWTQQAPGGYTF.

The J gene is TRBJ2-3, the V gene TRBV3-1 (or the pseudogene TRBV3-2), with TRBD2 identical over 13 bases. This CDR3 has 17 residues. The germline V gene encodes CDR1 LGHDT and CDR2 YNNKEL (reference sequence). V lost 4 bases to trimming and J lost 4 bases; unmatched junction nucleotides: 8. The CDR3 region is CASSPPGLAGFADTQYF. CDR3 DNA sequence: TGTGCCAGCAGCCCGCCGGGACTAGCGGGATTTGCAGATACGCAGTATTTT.

The chain carries TRBV5-6 and TRBJ1-1, with TRBD1 matching 9 bases. This CDR3 is 14 amino acids long. CDR1 SGHDT and CDR2 YYEEEE come from the germline V gene. The junction had 6 bases not matched to a gene; V was cut back by 4 bases and J by 5 bases. The CDR3 is CASSTYRGRTEAFF. Written as DNA, the CDR3 is TGTGCCAGCAGCACCTACAGGGGGCGGACTGAAGCTTTCTTT.

The CDR3 spells CASSRTGVNYGYTF. CDR3 nucleotide sequence: TGTGCCAGCAGCCGGACAGGGGTGAACTATGGCTACACCTTC. V gene TRBV6-2 or TRBV6-3 combines with J gene TRBJ1-2, with 9 bases fitting TRBD1. The CDR3 sequence is 14 residues long. Looked up from germline, CDR1 is MNHEY and CDR2 is SVGEGT. V trimming: 6 bases; J trimming: 2 bases; junction bases outside the gene matches: 4.

The V and J genes are TRBV29-1 and TRBJ2-5; the match to TRBD1 covers 10 bases. Trimming took 0 bases from V and 5 from J; bases not matched to a gene: 0. The CDR3 length is 13 residues. Germline V gene data show CDR1 as SQVTM and CDR2 as ANQGSEA. CDR3 amino acids: CSVEETGGETQYF. The CDR3 nucleotides read TGCAGCGTTGAAGAGACAGGGGGCGAGACCCAGTACTTC.